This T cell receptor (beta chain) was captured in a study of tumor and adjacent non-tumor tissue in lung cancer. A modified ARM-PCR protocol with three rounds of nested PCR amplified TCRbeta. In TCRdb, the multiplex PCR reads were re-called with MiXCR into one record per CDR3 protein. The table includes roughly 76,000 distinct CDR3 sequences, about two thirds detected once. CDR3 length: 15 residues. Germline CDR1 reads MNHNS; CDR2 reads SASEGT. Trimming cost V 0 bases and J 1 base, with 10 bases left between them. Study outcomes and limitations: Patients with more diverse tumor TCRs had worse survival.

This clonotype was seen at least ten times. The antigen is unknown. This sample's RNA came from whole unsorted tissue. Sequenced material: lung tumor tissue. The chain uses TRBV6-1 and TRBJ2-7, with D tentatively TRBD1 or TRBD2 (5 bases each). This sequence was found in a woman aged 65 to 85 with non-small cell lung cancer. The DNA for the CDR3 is TGTGCCAGCAGTGAAGCGGGGGTGCCGTCCTACGAGCAGTACTTC. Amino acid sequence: CASSEAGVPSYEQYF.